These T cell receptor beta chains were read from a single sample in a study of T-cell reconstitution after alpha-beta-depleted transplantation in children. TCRdb fed the PCR reads into MiXCR, producing one record per CDR3 protein. The sample contains some 110,000 distinct CDR3 sequences, 10% of which appear only once. The source was PBMCs, collected before TCRalphabeta/CD19-depleted stem cell transplant. The receptors here all came from a boy aged 2 to 9 with acute lymphoblastic leukemia, due to receive a stem cell transplant. The CDR3 runs from the conserved cysteine through the conserved F or W. The D gene is left open where the match is weak. Size is stated for part of the rows, as once, few or many counts, or as a class when the clone is expanded.

V	size	J	D	CDR3	DNA
TRBV19	many	TRBJ2-5	-	CASSIDATATVETQYF	TGTGCCAGTAGTATAGACGCGACAGCCACCGTGGAGACCCAGTACTTC
TRBV5-1	many	TRBJ2-1	-	CASSERWAGENEQFF	TGCGCCAGCAGCGAACGCTGGGCCGGGGAGAATGAGCAGTTCTTC
TRBV12-3/TRBV12-4	few	TRBJ1-1	-	CASRPGQMNTEAFF	TGTGCCAGCAGACCCGGACAGATGAACACTGAAGCTTTCTTT
TRBV5-5	many	TRBJ2-7	-	CASSREDVSYEQYF	TGTGCCAGCAGCCGAGAGGACGTCTCCTACGAGCAGTACTTC
TRBV5-6	many	TRBJ2-7	-	CASSFTTSSYEQYF	TGTGCCAGCAGCTTTACGACTAGCTCCTACGAGCAGTACTTC
TRBV5-5	-	TRBJ2-3	-	CASSLYIQSTDTQYF	TGTGCCAGCAGCTTGTATATCCAGAGCACAGATACGCAGTATTTT
TRBV5-1	-	TRBJ2-1	TRBD1	CASSPSTGGFYNEQFF	TGCGCCAGCAGTCCAAGTACAGGGGGTTTCTACAATGAGCAGTTCTTC
TRBV12-3/TRBV12-4	-	TRBJ2-1	TRBD1	CTSSNRDRRMIHNNEQFF	TGTACCAGCAGCAACCGGGACAGGCGGATGATCCACAACAATGAGCAGTTCTTC
TRBV10-2	many	TRBJ2-5	-	CASSDFGRGPGETQYF	TGCGCCAGCAGTGACTTCGGGCGGGGGCCCGGAGAGACCCAGTACTTC
TRBV5-1	-	TRBJ2-1	-	CASSLSGVDNEQFF	TGCGCCAGCAGCTTATCGGGAGTAGACAATGAGCAGTTCTTC
TRBV29-1	-	TRBJ2-1	TRBD2	CSAGPSGRNGEQFF	TGCAGCGCTGGCCCTAGCGGAAGAAATGGTGAGCAGTTCTTC